This entry lists 10 T cell receptor beta chains sequenced from one sample in a study of type 1 and type 2 diabetes patients. PCR was run on genomic DNA. Amplification of the beta chain CDR3 used 30 forward and 13 reverse multiplex primers. TCRdb recomputed calls from the multiplex PCR reads with MiXCR, one row per CDR3 protein. The sample holds about 270,000 distinct CDR3 sequences, more than 45% seen once. The sample taken for sequencing was peripheral blood mononuclear cells (PBMCs). These receptors all stem from a man aged 18 to 35 with type 2 diabetes.

The chain employs TRBV29-1 and TRBJ2-5; D remains ambiguous. From germline, CDR1 is SQVTM and CDR2 ANQGSEA. Trimming shortened V by 4 bases and J by 2 bases, and 5 bases separated the two germline ends. The CDR3 is 11 residues long. CDR3 sequence (DNA): TGCAGCGTTGGGGCTCAAGAGACCCAGTACTTC. This encodes CSVGAQETQYF. The whole variable domain, filled in from reference TRBV29-1 and TRBJ2-5, reads SAVISQKPSRDICQRGTSLTIQCQVDSQVTMMFWYRQQPGQSLTLIATANQGSEATYESGFVIDKFPISRPNLTFSTLTVSNMSPEDSSIYLCSVGAQETQYFGPGTRLLVL.

CDR3 region: CSVAGTGAYEQYF. The CDR3 DNA reads TGCAGCGTTGCCGGGACAGGGGCCTACGAGCAGTACTTC. V gene TRBV29-1 combines with J gene TRBJ2-7; TRBD1 matches at 10 bases. The CDR3 has 13 residues. J was trimmed by 2 bases and V by 4 bases; bases with no gene match: 2. Germline V gene data show CDR1 as SQVTM and CDR2 as ANQGSEA.

This chain connects TRBV6-1 to TRBJ1-2; no firm D call. There are 14 residues in the CDR3. Trimming removed 5 bases from V and 4 bases from J, with 14 bases in between. The germline V gene encodes CDR1 MNHNS and CDR2 SASEGT. The CDR3 reads CASSYEPELYGYTF. DNA of the CDR3: TGTGCCAGCAGTTACGAACCAGAGCTCTATGGCTACACCTTC.

As regards this clonotype: With a much larger clone just one base away, this may be a read error. V and J are TRBV19 and TRBJ2-6; D is ambiguous. Per the germline V gene, CDR1 is LNHDA and CDR2 is SQIVND (reference sequence). The CDR3 length is 13 residues. For the CDR3, the DNA is TGTGCCCGTAGTATACCTGGGGCCAACGTCCTGACTTTC. The encoded protein is CARSIPGANVLTF.

This clonotype was seen a handful of times. The rearrangement links TRBV30 to TRBJ2-1; TRBD1 is a possible D gene (5 bases). The V gene lost 0 bases and the J gene lost 13 bases, with 13 bases spanning the gap. The V gene's germline CDR1 is GTSNPN and CDR2 SVGIG (reference sequence). The CDR3 extends over 12 amino acids. As DNA, the CDR3 is TGTGCCTGGAGTGTACCCCCCCAGGGACAGTTCTTC. Protein product: CAWSVPPQGQFF.

V and J are TRBV30 and TRBJ1-1; D gene ambiguous. The V end was cut by 3 bases, the J end by 1 base, with 12 bases between. This CDR3 has 14 amino acids. CDR1 is GTSNPN, CDR2 SVGIG, per germline (reference sequence). CDR3 amino acids: CAWRILGRNTEAFF. The CDR3 nucleotides are TGTGCCTGGAGGATTTTAGGGAGGAACACTGAAGCTTTCTTT.

The chain is built from TRBV28 and TRBJ2-3; 8 nucleotides align to TRBD1. This CDR3 contains 14 residues. Germline V lookup: CDR1 MDHEN, CDR2 SYDVKM. Trimming removed 8 bases from V and 0 bases from J; junction bases left unmatched: 4. DNA for the CDR3: TGTGCCAGCCGGGACAGGCCTAGCACAGATACGCAGTATTTT. Translating gives CASRDRPSTDTQYF.

This clonotype was counted only a few times. The chain links TRBV19 to TRBJ2-6, with D hard to call. The CDR3 consists of 15 residues. Germline assignment: CDR1 LNHDA and CDR2 SQIVND (reference sequence). V lost 2 bases and J 2 bases, leaving 7 bases between the germline ends. CDR3 coding DNA: TGTGCCAGTAGTATAAACGGTGCTGGGGCCAACGTCCTGACTTTC. It translates to CASSINGAGANVLTF.

This clonotype was observed a single time. Being one base from a much bigger clone, this may be a read error. This sequence joins TRBV10-3 and TRBJ1-2; D remains ambiguous. CDR1 is ENHRY, CDR2 SYGVKD, per germline. The CDR3 runs to 12 residues. Written as DNA, the CDR3 is TGTGCCAGCAGTGCCGACGAAGATGGCTACACCTTC. The encoded protein is CASSADEDGYTF.

This clonotype was counted a few times. The chain carries TRBV6-4 and TRBJ2-7; 7 bases fit TRBD1. V gave up 4 bases and J gave up 6 bases; unmatched junction bases: 9. The germline V gene has CDR1 MRHNA and CDR2 SNTAGT. This CDR3 is built from 14 residues. CDR3 nucleotides: TGTGCCAGCAGTGCCCTAGGGACAGCCGGCGAGCAGTACTTC. Translated, it gives CASSALGTAGEQYF.